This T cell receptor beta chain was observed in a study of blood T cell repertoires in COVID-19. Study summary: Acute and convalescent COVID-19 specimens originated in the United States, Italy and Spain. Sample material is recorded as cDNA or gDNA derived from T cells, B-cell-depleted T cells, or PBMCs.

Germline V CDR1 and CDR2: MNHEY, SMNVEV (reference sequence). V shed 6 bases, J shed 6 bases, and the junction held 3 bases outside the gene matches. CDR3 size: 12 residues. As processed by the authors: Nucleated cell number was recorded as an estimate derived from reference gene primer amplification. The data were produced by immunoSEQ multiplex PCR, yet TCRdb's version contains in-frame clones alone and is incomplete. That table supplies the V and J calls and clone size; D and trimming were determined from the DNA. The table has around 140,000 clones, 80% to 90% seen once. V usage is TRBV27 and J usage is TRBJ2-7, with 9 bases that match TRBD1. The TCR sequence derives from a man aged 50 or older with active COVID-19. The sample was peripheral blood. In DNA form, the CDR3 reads TGTGCCAGCAGCCGGACAGGGGCCGAGCAGTACTTC. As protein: CASSRTGAEQYF.